The source of this T cell receptor beta chain is a study of CD8 T cells in ankylosing spondylitis. This clonotype has ten or more counts. The V gene lost 4 bases and the J gene lost 3 bases, with 17 bases spanning the gap. Germline assignment: CDR1 SGHKS and CDR2 YYEKEE (reference sequence). This CDR3 region has 15 residues. The authors made TCR beta libraries by quantitative 5'-RACE with molecular barcodes. TCRdb called the 5' RACE reads again in MiXCR, with one record for every CDR3 protein. The data contain around 210,000 distinct CDR3 sequences, 8% to 10% of them singletons. The chain recombines TRBV5-5 with TRBJ2-7; D possibly uses TRBD1 or TRBD2 (5 bases each). The receptor's source is a female donor with ankylosing spondylitis or in good health (not recorded which). Sequencing was carried out using blood, either unsorted or a sorted T cell fraction (not recorded which). The CDR3 reads CASSPGPRLIYEQYF. The CDR3, as DNA: TGTGCCAGCAGCCCGGGACCCCGGCTAATCTACGAGCAGTACTTC.